Listed below are T cell receptor beta chains from one sample, sequenced in a study of OX40 agonist ivuxolimab in advanced cancers. The data were produced by immunoSEQ multiplex PCR, yet TCRdb's version contains in-frame clones alone and is incomplete. The sample yields roughly 53,000 clones, 70% to 85% seen once. The specimen was CD4+ or CD8+ T cells sorted from blood, collected in a trial of the OX40 agonist ivuxolimab. Receptors originate from an adult with an advanced solid tumor such as melanoma, head and neck, liver or kidney cancer. The CDR3 runs from the conserved cysteine through the conserved F or W. A D gene is named only where the DNA matches it firmly. Only some rows state a clone size, as once, few, many or a class for expanded clones.

TRBV4-1	.	.	TRBJ2-1	CASSQESGTIPFF	TGCGCCAGCAGCCAAGAGAGTGGGACGATTCCGTTCTTC
TRBV27	TRBD1	.	TRBJ1-6	CASRASSPGQGARRSSPLHF	TGTGCCAGCAGAGCCTCATCTCCGGGACAGGGGGCACGTAGGTCGTCACCCCTCCACTTT
TRBV5-1	.	.	TRBJ2-7	CASRWVVDSYEQYF	TGCGCCAGCAGATGGGTGGTAGACTCCTACGAGCAGTACTTC
TRBV30	TRBD1	.	TRBJ2-7	CAWRGQVKQYF	TGTGCCTGGAGGGGACAGGTAAAGCAGTACTTC
TRBV19	.	.	TRBJ1-3	CASSAFLARSGNTIYF	TGTGCCAGTAGTGCCTTTTTGGCCCGCTCTGGAAACACCATATATTTT
TRBV7-8	TRBD2	.	TRBJ2-1	CASSLFASGSPTEQFF	TGTGCCAGCAGCTTATTCGCTAGCGGGAGCCCCACTGAGCAGTTCTTC
TRBV7-2	.	.	TRBJ2-3	CASSLVASATDTQYF	TGTGCCAGCAGCTTAGTGGCTAGCGCCACAGATACGCAGTATTTT
TRBV6-6	.	.	TRBJ2-1	CASTSPWDEQFF	TGTGCCAGCACCAGCCCCTGGGATGAGCAGTTCTTC
TRBV28	.	.	TRBJ1-1	CASSKQGLEAFF	TGTGCCAGCAGTAAACAGGGTCTTGAAGCTTTCTTT
TRBV10-3	.	.	TRBJ1-4	CAISENNEKLFF	TGTGCCATCAGTGAGAATAATGAAAAACTGTTTTTT
TRBV2	.	.	TRBJ1-5	CASSEGGRQPQHF	TGTGCCAGCAGTGAAGGGGGAAGACAGCCCCAGCATTTT
TRBV19	.	.	TRBJ2-7	CASSMVGLRGHEQYF	TGTGCCAGTAGTATGGTGGGTTTAAGAGGACACGAGCAGTACTTC
TRBV28	.	.	TRBJ1-1	CASTIPGRERGEAFF	TGTGCCAGCACCATCCCGGGGAGGGAGAGGGGTGAAGCTTTCTTT
TRBV5-4	.	once	TRBJ2-2	CASSWTASTGELFF	TGTGCCAGCAGCTGGACAGCAAGTACCGGGGAGCTGTTTTTT
TRBV15	.	.	TRBJ2-5	CATSRDKGFQETQYF	TGTGCCACCAGCAGAGATAAGGGGTTCCAAGAGACCCAGTACTTC
TRBV18	TRBD2	.	TRBJ2-3	CASSPSGRHTDTQYF	TGTGCCAGCTCACCTAGCGGGAGGCACACAGATACGCAGTATTTT
TRBV7-9	TRBD1	.	TRBJ1-1	CASSLGGTGTETEAFF	TGTGCCAGCAGCTTAGGGGGGACAGGGACGGAAACTGAAGCTTTCTTT
TRBV27	.	.	TRBJ2-1	CASRTFAVTEQFF	TGTGCCAGCAGGACCTTCGCAGTCACTGAGCAGTTCTTC
TRBV7-2	TRBD2	.	TRBJ2-7	CASSQRTSGSILYF	TGTGCCAGCAGCCAAAGGACTAGCGGGAGTATCCTGTACTTC
TRBV4-2	.	.	TRBJ1-5	CASSQESQRAYSNQPQHF	TGTGCCAGCAGCCAAGAGTCCCAGAGGGCTTACAGCAATCAGCCCCAGCATTTT
TRBV5-4	.	once	TRBJ1-4	CASSLGGSRVEKLFF	TGTGCCAGCAGCTTGGGGGGGTCAAGGGTTGAAAAACTGTTTTTT
TRBV2	.	few	TRBJ2-7	CASSAGALKEQYF	TGTGCCAGCAGTGCCGGGGCACTTAAGGAGCAGTACTTC
TRBV19	TRBD2	.	TRBJ2-1	CASSQLAGINNEQFF	TGTGCCAGTAGTCAACTAGCGGGGATAAACAATGAGCAGTTCTTC
TRBV30	.	.	TRBJ2-2	CACRDFFTGELFF	TGTGCCTGCCGGGACTTCTTCACCGGGGAGCTGTTTTTT
TRBV7-9	.	.	TRBJ1-4	CASSSSRELEKLFF	TGTGCCAGCAGCTCATCCAGGGAGTTGGAAAAACTGTTTTTT
TRBV5-1	.	.	TRBJ2-7	CASSFTDGYEQYF	TGCGCCAGCAGCTTCACTGACGGCTACGAGCAGTACTTC
TRBV21-1	.	.	TRBJ1-2	CASSNGQGRPYGYTF	TGTGCCAGCAGCAACGGACAGGGGAGGCCCTATGGCTACACCTTC
TRBV9	.	.	TRBJ2-1	CASSVGARGAYNEQFF	TGTGCCAGCAGCGTAGGAGCCCGAGGGGCCTACAATGAGCAGTTCTTC
TRBV6-5	.	.	TRBJ1-2	CASHEKRGYGYTF	TGTGCCAGCCATGAGAAACGGGGGTATGGCTACACCTTC
TRBV5-4	.	.	TRBJ1-2	CASSLGSSGGYTF	TGTGCCAGCAGCTTGGGGTCGTCAGGGGGCTACACCTTC
TRBV19	.	.	TRBJ2-2	CASTATGVYTGELFF	TGTGCCAGTACCGCGACAGGAGTGTACACCGGGGAGCTGTTTTTT